This T cell receptor beta chain was captured by sequencing in a study of metastatic and nonmetastatic thyroid tumors. Study summary: A comparison of repertoires was made across blood and tumor or nodule tissue from malignant and benign thyroid patients.

Study processing details: Built for papillary thyroid cancer, a distant-metastasis classifier drew on CDR3 differences across clinicopathological groups. TCRdb recomputed clones from the PCR reads via MiXCR. The V and J calls follow TCRdb's processing rather than the paper's. The sample holds about 10,000 clones, 10% to 15% seen once. General study results and limits: Significantly higher TCR beta diversity was reportedly seen in malignant thyroid tumors than benign nodules, in blood and tumor.

This clone showed up many times. Its antigen is not identified. This CDR3 comprises 14 residues. Trimming took off 5 bases at V and 5 bases at J, with 15 bases between the two ends. CDR1 SGHTA and CDR2 FQGNSA come from the germline V gene. There were no patients who had received any treatment before thyroid surgery. The chain recombines TRBV7-2 with TRBJ1-1; D gene ambiguous. The source is a female donor with papillary thyroid cancer or a benign thyroid nodule (not recorded which). Some clones in this sample may be carry-over from other donors' samples. The specimen sequenced was blood. The CDR3 DNA sequence: TGTGCCAGCAGCCCCACCTCGTATCCTACTGAAGCTTTCTTT. Residues: CASSPTSYPTEAFF.